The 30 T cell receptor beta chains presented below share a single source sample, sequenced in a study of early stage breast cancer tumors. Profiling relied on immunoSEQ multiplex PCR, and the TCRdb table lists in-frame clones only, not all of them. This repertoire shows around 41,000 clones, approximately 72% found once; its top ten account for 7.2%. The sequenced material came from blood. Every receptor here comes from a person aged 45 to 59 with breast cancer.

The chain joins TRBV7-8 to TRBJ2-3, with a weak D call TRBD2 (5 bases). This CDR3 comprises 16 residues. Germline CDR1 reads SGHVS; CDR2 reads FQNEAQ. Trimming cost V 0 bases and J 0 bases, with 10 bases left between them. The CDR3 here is CASSLAGMGSTDTQYF. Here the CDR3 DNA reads TGTGCCAGCAGCTTAGCCGGGATGGGGAGCACAGATACGCAGTATTTT.

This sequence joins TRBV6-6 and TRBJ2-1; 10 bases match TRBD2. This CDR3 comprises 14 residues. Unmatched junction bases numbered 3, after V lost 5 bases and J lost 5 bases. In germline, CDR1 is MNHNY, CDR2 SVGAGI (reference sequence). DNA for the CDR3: TGTGCCAGCAGTCGGACTAGCGGAAACAATGAGCAGTTCTTC. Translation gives CASSRTSGNNEQFF.

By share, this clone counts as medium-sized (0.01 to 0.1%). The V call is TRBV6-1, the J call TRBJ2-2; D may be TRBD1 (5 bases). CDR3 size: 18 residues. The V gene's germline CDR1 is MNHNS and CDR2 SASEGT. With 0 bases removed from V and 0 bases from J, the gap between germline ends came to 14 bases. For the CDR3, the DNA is TGTGCCAGCAGTGAAGCGATGAAGACAGTAGCGAACACCGGGGAGCTGTTTTTT. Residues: CASSEAMKTVANTGELFF.

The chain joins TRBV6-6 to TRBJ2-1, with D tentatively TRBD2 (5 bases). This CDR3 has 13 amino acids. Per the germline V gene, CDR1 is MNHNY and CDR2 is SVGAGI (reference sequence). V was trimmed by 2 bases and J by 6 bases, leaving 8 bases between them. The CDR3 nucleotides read TGTGCCAGCAGTTACCCAGGAGGCAATGAGCAGTTCTTC. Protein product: CASSYPGGNEQFF.

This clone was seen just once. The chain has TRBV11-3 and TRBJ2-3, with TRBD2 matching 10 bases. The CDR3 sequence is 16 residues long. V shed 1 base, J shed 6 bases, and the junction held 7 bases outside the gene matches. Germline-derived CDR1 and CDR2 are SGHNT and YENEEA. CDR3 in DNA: TGTGCCAGCAGCTTAGGGCTAGCGGGAGCGGCGGATACGCAGTATTTT. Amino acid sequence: CASSLGLAGAADTQYF.

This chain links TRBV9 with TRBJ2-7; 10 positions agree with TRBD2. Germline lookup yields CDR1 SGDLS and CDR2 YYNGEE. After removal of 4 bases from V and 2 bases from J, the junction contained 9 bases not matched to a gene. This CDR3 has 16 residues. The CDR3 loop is CASSKTSGPRPYEQYF. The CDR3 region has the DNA TGTGCCAGCAGCAAGACTAGCGGGCCCCGTCCCTACGAGCAGTACTTC. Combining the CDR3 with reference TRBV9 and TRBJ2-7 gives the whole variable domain DSGVTQTPKHLITATGQRVTLRCSPRSGDLSVYWYQQSLDQGLQFLIQYYNGEERAKGNILERFSAQQFPDLHSELNLSSLELGDSALYFCASSKTSGPRPYEQYFGPGTRLTVT.

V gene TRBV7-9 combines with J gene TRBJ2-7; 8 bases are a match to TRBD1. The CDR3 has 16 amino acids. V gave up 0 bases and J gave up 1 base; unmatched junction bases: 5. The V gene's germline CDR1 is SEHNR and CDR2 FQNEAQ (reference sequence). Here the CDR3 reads CASSLAVTGGSYEQYF. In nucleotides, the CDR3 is TGTGCCAGCAGCTTAGCAGTCACAGGGGGTTCCTACGAGCAGTACTTC.

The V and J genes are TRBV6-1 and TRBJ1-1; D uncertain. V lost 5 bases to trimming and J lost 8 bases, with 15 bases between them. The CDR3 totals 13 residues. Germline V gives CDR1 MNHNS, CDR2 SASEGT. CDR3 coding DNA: TGTGCCAGCAGTTATTCCGAGGTCCGCGAAGCTTTCTTT. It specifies CASSYSEVREAFF.

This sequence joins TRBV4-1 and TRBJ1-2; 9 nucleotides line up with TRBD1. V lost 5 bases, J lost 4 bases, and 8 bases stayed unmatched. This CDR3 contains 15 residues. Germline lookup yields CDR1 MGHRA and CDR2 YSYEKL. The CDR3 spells CASSSGTGSGYGYTF. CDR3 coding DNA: TGCGCCAGCAGCTCTGGGACAGGGAGCGGCTATGGCTACACCTTC.

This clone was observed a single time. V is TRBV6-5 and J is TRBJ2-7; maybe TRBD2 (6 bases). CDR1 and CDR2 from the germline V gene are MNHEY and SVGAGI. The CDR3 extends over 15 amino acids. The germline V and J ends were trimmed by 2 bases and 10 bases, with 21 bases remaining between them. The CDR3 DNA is TGTGCCAGCAGTTACGACCAGTCCTCCAGACTAGGCCAGTACTTC. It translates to CASSYDQSSRLGQYF.

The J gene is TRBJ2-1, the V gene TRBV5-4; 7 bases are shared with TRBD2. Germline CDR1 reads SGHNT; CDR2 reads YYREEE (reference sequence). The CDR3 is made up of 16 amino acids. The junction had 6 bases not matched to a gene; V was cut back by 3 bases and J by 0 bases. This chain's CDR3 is CASSWGGGSSYNEQFF. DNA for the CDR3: TGTGCCAGCAGCTGGGGTGGCGGGAGCTCCTACAATGAGCAGTTCTTC.

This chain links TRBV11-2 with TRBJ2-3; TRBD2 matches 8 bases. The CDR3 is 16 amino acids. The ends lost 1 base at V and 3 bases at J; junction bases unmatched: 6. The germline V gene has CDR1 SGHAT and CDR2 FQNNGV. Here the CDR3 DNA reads TGTGCCAGCAGCTTAGGGACTAGCTTGGGGACAGATACGCAGTATTTT. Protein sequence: CASSLGTSLGTDTQYF.

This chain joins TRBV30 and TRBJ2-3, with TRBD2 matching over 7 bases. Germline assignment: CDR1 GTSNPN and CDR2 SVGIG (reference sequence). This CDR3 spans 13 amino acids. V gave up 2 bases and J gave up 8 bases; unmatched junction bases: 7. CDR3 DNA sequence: TGTGCCTGGAGTAATGACCAGCGGGGTACGCAGTATTTT. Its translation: CAWSNDQRGTQYF. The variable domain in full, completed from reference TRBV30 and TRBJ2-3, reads SQTIHQWPATLVQPVGSPLSLECTVEGTSNPNLYWYRQAAGRGLQLLFYSVGIGQISSEVPQNLSASRPQDRQFILSSKKLLLSDSGFYLCAWSNDQRGTQYFGPGTRLTVL.

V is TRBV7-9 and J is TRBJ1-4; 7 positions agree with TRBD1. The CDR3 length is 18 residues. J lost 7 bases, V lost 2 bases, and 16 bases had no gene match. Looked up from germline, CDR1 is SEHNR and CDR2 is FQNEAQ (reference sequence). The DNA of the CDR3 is TGTGCCAGCAGCTTACCGGGACAGCCAGTTCTAGGGGGTGAAAAACTGTTTTTT. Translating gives CASSLPGQPVLGGEKLFF.

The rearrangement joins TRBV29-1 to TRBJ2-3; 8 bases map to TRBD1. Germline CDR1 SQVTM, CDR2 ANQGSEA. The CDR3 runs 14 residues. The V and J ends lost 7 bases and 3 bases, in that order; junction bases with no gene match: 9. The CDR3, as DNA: TGCAGCGGAGACAGGGGATCAGGAACAGATACGCAGTATTTT. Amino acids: CSGDRGSGTDTQYF.

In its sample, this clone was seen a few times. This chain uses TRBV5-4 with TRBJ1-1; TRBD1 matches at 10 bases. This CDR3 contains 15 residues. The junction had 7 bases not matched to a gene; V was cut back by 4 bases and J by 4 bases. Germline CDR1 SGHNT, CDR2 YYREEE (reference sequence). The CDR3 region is CASSLVDRGSTEAFF. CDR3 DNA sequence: TGTGCCAGCAGCCTGGTGGACAGGGGGAGCACTGAAGCTTTCTTT. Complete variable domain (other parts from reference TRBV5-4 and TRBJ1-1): ETGVTQSPTHLIKTRGQQVTLRCSSQSGHNTVSWYQQALGQGPQFIFQYYREEENGRGNFPPRFSGLQFPNYSSELNVNALELDDSALYLCASSLVDRGSTEAFFGQGTRLTVV.

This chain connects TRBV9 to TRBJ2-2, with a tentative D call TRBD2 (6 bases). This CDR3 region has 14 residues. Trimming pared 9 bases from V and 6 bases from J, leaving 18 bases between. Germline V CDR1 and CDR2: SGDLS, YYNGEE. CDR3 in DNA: TGTGCCACAACGGGAGCCACGAGCGCCGGGGAGCTGTTTTTT. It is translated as CATTGATSAGELFF.

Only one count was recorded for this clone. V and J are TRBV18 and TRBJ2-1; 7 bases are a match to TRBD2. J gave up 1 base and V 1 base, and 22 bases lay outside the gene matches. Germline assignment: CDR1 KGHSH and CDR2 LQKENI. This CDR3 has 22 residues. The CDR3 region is CASSPRGTLKQASGPSYNEQFF. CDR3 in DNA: TGTGCCAGCTCACCACGAGGAACGCTAAAGCAGGCTAGCGGACCTTCCTACAATGAGCAGTTCTTC. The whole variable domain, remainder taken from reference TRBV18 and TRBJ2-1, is NAGVMQNPRHLVRRRGQEARLRCSPMKGHSHVYWYRQLPEEGLKFMVYLQKENIIDESGMPKERFSAEFPKEGPSILRIQQVVRGDSAAYFCASSPRGTLKQASGPSYNEQFFGPGTRLTVL.

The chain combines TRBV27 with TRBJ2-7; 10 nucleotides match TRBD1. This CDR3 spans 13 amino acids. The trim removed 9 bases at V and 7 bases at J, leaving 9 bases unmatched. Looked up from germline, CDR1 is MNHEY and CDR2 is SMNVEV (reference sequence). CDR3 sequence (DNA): TGTGCCAGTCGGGACAGGGGAAGATGGGAGCAGTACGTC. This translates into CASRDRGRWEQYV.

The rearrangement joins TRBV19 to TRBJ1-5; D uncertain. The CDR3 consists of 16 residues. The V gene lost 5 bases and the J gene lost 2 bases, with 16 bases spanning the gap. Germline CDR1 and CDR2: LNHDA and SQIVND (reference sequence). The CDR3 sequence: CASSPQRREGNQPQHF. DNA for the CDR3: TGTGCCAGTAGTCCCCAGAGGCGGGAGGGCAATCAGCCCCAGCATTTT.

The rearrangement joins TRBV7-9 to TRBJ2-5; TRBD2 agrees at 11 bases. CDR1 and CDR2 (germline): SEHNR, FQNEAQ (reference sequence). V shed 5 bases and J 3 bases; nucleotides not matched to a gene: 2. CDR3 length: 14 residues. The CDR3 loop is CASSPGLAEETQYF. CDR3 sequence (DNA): TGTGCCAGCAGCCCGGGACTAGCGGAAGAGACCCAGTACTTC. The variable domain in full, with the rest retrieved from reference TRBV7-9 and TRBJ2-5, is DTGVSQNPRHKITKRGQNVTFRCDPISEHNRLYWYRQTLGQGPEFLTYFQNEAQLEKSRLLSDRFSAERPKGSFSTLEIQRTEQGDSAMYLCASSPGLAEETQYFGPGTRLLVL.

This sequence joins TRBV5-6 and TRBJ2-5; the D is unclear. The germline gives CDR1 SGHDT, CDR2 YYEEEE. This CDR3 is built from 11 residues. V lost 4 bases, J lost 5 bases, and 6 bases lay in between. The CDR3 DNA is TGTGCCAGCAGCATCCGGGAGACCCAGTACTTC. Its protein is CASSIRETQYF.

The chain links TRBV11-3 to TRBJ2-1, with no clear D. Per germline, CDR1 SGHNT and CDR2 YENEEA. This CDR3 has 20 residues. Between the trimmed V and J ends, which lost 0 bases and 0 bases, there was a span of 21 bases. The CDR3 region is CASSLESRQISDRSYNEQFF. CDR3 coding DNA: TGTGCCAGCAGCTTAGAGTCACGTCAAATCAGCGACCGCTCCTACAATGAGCAGTTCTTC.

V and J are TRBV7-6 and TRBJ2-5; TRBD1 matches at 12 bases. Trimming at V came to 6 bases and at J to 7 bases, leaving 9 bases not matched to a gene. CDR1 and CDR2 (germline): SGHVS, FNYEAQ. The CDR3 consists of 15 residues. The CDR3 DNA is TGTGCCAGCAGTACCGGGACAGGGGGCCTGGGGACCCAGTACTTC. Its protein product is CASSTGTGGLGTQYF.

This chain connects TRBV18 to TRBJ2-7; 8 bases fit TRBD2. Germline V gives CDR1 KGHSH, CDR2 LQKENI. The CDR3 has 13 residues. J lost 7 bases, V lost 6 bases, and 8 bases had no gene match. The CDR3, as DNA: TGTGCCAGCTCGTTCGACCGGGGGGGGGAGCAGTACGTC. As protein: CASSFDRGGEQYV.

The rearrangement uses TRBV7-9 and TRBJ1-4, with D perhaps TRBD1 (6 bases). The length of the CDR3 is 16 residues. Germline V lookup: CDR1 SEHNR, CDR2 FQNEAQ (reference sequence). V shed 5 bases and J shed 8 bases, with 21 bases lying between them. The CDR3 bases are TGTGCCAGCAGCGAAACGGACAGCTGGAAGGCAGAAAAACTGTTTTTT. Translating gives CASSETDSWKAEKLFF.

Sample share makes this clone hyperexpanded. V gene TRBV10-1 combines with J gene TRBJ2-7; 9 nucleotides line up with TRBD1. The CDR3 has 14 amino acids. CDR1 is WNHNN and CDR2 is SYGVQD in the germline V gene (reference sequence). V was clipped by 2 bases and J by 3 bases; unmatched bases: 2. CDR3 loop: CASSERDRDYEQYV. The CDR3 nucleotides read TGCGCCAGCAGTGAGCGGGACAGGGACTACGAGCAGTACGTC.

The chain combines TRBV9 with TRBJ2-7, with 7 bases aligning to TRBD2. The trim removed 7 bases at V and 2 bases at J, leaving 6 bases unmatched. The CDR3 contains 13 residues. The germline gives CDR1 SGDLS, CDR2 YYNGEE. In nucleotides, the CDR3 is TGTGCCAGCTCCCCGGGACTAACCTACGAGCAGTACTTC. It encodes CASSPGLTYEQYF. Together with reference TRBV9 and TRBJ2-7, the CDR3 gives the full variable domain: DSGVTQTPKHLITATGQRVTLRCSPRSGDLSVYWYQQSLDQGLQFLIQYYNGEERAKGNILERFSAQQFPDLHSELNLSSLELGDSALYFCASSPGLTYEQYFGPGTRLTVT.

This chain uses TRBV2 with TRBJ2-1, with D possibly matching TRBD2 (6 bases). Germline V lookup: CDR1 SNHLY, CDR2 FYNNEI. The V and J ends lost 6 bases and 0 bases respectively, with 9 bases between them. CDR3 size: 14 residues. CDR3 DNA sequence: TGTGCCAGCAGGCGGGACCGCTCCTACAATGAGCAGTTCTTC. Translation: CASRRDRSYNEQFF.

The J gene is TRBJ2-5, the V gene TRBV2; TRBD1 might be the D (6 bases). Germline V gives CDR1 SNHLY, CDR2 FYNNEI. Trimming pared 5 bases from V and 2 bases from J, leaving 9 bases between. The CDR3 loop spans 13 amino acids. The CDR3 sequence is CASSRDKQETQYF. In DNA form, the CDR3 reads TGTGCCAGCAGTCGGGACAAGCAAGAGACCCAGTACTTC.